The clone carrying this TCR beta chain occurred many times. Its antigen remains unidentified. The sample originates from a study of T-cell reconstitution after alpha-beta-depleted transplantation in children. General study findings and limits: At the one-year point after transplant, T-cell counts and TCRbeta diversity were found to come mostly from T cells that had been newly produced. Surviving recipient T cells and intrathymic progenitors accounted for some patients' high TCRbeta diversity at day 60. About two months after transplant, alpha-beta T cells reportedly came from several hundred expanded graft clones.

Preparation of the TCRbeta library was carried out with unique molecular identifiers. MiXCR was run by TCRdb on the PCR reads, yielding one entry per CDR3 protein. The sample lists under 300,000 distinct CDR3 sequences; 11% were seen once. Sample: peripheral blood, taken 180 days after TCRalphabeta/CD19-depleted stem cell transplant. The receptor comes from a male patient between 2 and 10 years old who had a stem cell transplant for chronic granulomatous disease, so the T cells may come from the graft donor.

Written as DNA, the CDR3 is TGCGCCAGCAGCTTGCTTACAGGAGGGGGATTCTCCTACGAGCAGTACTTC. Translated, it gives CASSLLTGGGFSYEQYF. This rearrangement joins TRBV5-1 to TRBJ2-7; D could derive from TRBD1 or TRBD2 (6 bases each). The CDR3 loop spans 17 amino acids. V was cut by 1 base and J by 0 bases, with 17 bases left in between. Germline V CDR1 and CDR2: SGHRS, YFSETQ. The full variable domain, completed using reference TRBV5-1 and TRBJ2-7, is KAGVTQTPRYLIKTRGQQVTLSCSPISGHRSVSWYQQTPGQGLQFLFEYFSETQRNKGNFPGRFSGRQFSNSRSEMNVSTLELGDSALYLCASSLLTGGGFSYEQYFGPGTRLTVT.